The 26 T cell receptor beta chains presented below share a single source sample, sequenced in a study of shared T cell receptors in the human thymus. Sequenced by immunoSEQ multiplex PCR; TCRdb stores in-frame clones only, minus some. The sample comprises approximately 760,000 clones, approximately 85% of which are singletons, and roughly 0.01% rests with the top ten. In addition, the sample was reused for a study of human thymus T cells.

The specimen sequenced was thymocytes. These TCRs come from a girl in the first two years of life with a congenital heart defect.

This clone was found a few times. CDR3 loop: CASSLGEVANSPLHF. For the CDR3, the DNA is TGCGCCAGCAGCTTGGGAGAGGTGGCAAATTCACCCCTCCACTTT. This chain connects TRBV5-1 to TRBJ1-6; D is undetermined. This CDR3 is 15 amino acids long. Germline-derived CDR1 and CDR2 are SGHRS and YFSETQ. V lost 0 bases, J lost 7 bases, and 11 bases lay in between. The full variable domain, rest sourced from reference TRBV5-1 and TRBJ1-6, is KAGVTQTPRYLIKTRGQQVTLSCSPISGHRSVSWYQQTPGQGLQFLFEYFSETQRNKGNFPGRFSGRQFSNSRSEMNVSTLELGDSALYLCASSLGEVANSPLHFGNGTRLTVT.

The chain joins TRBV19 to TRBJ1-2, with D maybe TRBD1 (5 bases). With 5 bases removed from V and 0 bases from J, the gap between germline ends came to 19 bases. CDR1 and CDR2 (germline): LNHDA, SQIVND (reference sequence). This CDR3 region has 17 residues. CDR3: CASSLNYGGKTNYGYTF. CDR3 nucleotides: TGTGCCAGTAGTCTCAATTACGGGGGGAAGACTAACTATGGCTACACCTTC.

This chain uses TRBV14 with TRBJ2-1, with D perhaps matching TRBD1 (6 bases). The CDR3 spans 17 residues. The V end was cut by 4 bases, the J end by 10 bases, with 26 bases between. Germline V gene lookup returns CDR1 SGHDN and CDR2 FVKESK. CDR3 sequence reads: CASSLRPNRDNCWEQFF. DNA for the CDR3: TGTGCCAGCAGCCTTCGGCCCAACCGGGACAATTGTTGGGAGCAGTTCTTC.

The J gene is TRBJ2-7, the V gene TRBV11-3; maybe TRBD1 (6 bases). The germline V and J ends were trimmed by 5 bases and 2 bases, with 16 bases remaining between them. CDR1 is SGHNT, CDR2 YENEEA, per germline. This CDR3 has 15 residues. CDR3 protein: CASSLKQGVAYEQYF. As DNA, the CDR3 is TGTGCCAGCAGCCTTAAACAGGGCGTCGCCTACGAGCAGTACTTC.

V usage is TRBV5-1 and J usage is TRBJ2-7; 12 bases agree with TRBD1. The V and J ends lost 7 bases and 7 bases, in that order; junction bases with no gene match: 9. Germline lookup yields CDR1 SGHRS and CDR2 YFSETQ. This CDR3 comprises 14 residues. CDR3 loop: CASSCRDRGREQYF. In nucleotides, the CDR3 is TGCGCCAGCTCCTGTAGGGACAGGGGGCGAGAGCAGTACTTC.

This clone was detected once. This chain uses TRBV7-2 with TRBJ2-7; D gene uncertain. Trimming shortened V by 2 bases and J by 4 bases, and 6 bases separated the two germline ends. This CDR3 has 12 residues. Germline V CDR1 and CDR2: SGHTA, FQGNSA. This CDR3 reads CASSLSGYEQYF. The CDR3 DNA follows: TGTGCCAGCAGCTTATCAGGTTACGAGCAGTACTTC.

The count of this clone is one. The rearrangement uses TRBV2 and TRBJ1-1; the D gene is possibly TRBD1 (5 bases). Germline CDR1 is SNHLY and CDR2 is FYNNEI. V was clipped by 6 bases and J by 0 bases, with 11 bases between them. This CDR3 spans 14 amino acids. In DNA, the CDR3 is TGTGCCAGCAGGGTCCCAGGGCTGAACACTGAAGCTTTCTTT. It encodes CASRVPGLNTEAFF.

The rearrangement uses TRBV5-4 and TRBJ2-7, with 11 bases aligning to TRBD1. Germline V gene data show CDR1 as SGHNT and CDR2 as YYREEE (reference sequence). J lost 4 bases, V lost 4 bases, and 7 bases had no gene match. The CDR3 is 15 residues long. The CDR3 nucleotides are TGTGCCAGCAGCCATCCGGGACAGGGGGGTTACGAGCAGTACTTC. This sequence encodes CASSHPGQGGYEQYF.

The V and J genes are TRBV15 and TRBJ1-5; D is perhaps TRBD1 (6 bases). The germline V gene encodes CDR1 LNHNV and CDR2 YYDKDF (reference sequence). Trimming took 7 bases from V and 6 from J, leaving 22 bases between them. The CDR3 length is 16 residues. CDR3 amino acids: CATNSNNRVHFQPQHF. The CDR3 region has the DNA TGTGCCACCAACAGCAATAACAGGGTCCACTTTCAGCCCCAGCATTTT. The full variable domain, completed using reference TRBV15 and TRBJ1-5, is DAMVIQNPRYQVTQFGKPVTLSCSQTLNHNVMYWYQQKSSQAPKLLFHYYDKDFNNEADTPDNFQSRRPNTSFCFLDIRSPGLGDTAMYLCATNSNNRVHFQPQHFGDGTRLSIL.

The rearrangement links TRBV7-9 to TRBJ1-1, with 11 bases fitting TRBD1. This CDR3 comprises 19 residues. The V gene's germline CDR1 is SEHNR and CDR2 FQNEAQ (reference sequence). The V and J ends lost 5 bases and 4 bases, in that order; junction bases with no gene match: 18. CDR3 DNA: TGTGCCAGCAGCGCCGATACCCCGGGACAGGGGGTGTGGAGCACTGAAGCTTTCTTT. Encoded protein: CASSADTPGQGVWSTEAFF.

On this clone: The same CDR3 is also encoded by other DNA sequences in this sample. The chain is built from TRBV4-1 and TRBJ1-6; no firm D call. CDR1 MGHRA and CDR2 YSYEKL come from the germline V gene. V was pared by 2 bases and J by 0 bases, with 11 bases between. The CDR3 has 17 amino acids. The CDR3 bases are TGCGCCAGCAGCCAATCGGAGGAGAGCTCCTATAATTCACCCCTCCACTTT. The encoded protein is CASSQSEESSYNSPLHF.

This clone has only a few counts. The rearrangement joins TRBV9 to TRBJ1-4; 7 bases map to TRBD1. J lost 0 bases, V lost 1 base, and 9 bases had no gene match. The CDR3 contains 18 residues. Germline lookup yields CDR1 SGDLS and CDR2 YYNGEE. CDR3 nucleotides: TGTGCCAGCAGCGTAACAAAAGACAGGGCGACAACTAATGAAAAACTGTTTTTT. This encodes CASSVTKDRATTNEKLFF. The whole variable domain, remainder taken from reference TRBV9 and TRBJ1-4, is DSGVTQTPKHLITATGQRVTLRCSPRSGDLSVYWYQQSLDQGLQFLIQYYNGEERAKGNILERFSAQQFPDLHSELNLSSLELGDSALYFCASSVTKDRATTNEKLFFGSGTQLSVL.

The CDR3 nucleotides are TGCAGCGCTTGGACTAAAAAAGTCAATGAGCAGTTCTTC. Translated: CSAWTKKVNEQFF. This sequence joins TRBV29-1 and TRBJ2-1, with D possibly TRBD2 on 6 matching bases. Trimming took 7 bases from V and 6 from J, leaving 16 bases between them. The CDR3 has 13 residues. The germline CDR1 and CDR2 sequences are SQVTM and ANQGSEA.

The J gene is TRBJ1-5, the V gene TRBV28; the match to TRBD1 covers 8 bases. Germline CDR1 reads MDHEN; CDR2 reads SYDVKM. V lost 6 bases, J lost 5 bases, and 9 bases stayed unmatched. This CDR3 spans 15 amino acids. DNA of the CDR3: TGTGCCAGCAGAGAGACAGGGGTAGTAGATCAGCCCCAGCATTTT. It translates to CASRETGVVDQPQHF.

The chain recombines TRBV21-1 with TRBJ1-2; the table assigns TRBD1, which was not confirmed against the DNA. TRBV21-1 is a known pseudogene. The CDR3 is made up of 20 amino acids. This chain's CDR3 is CASSKAPRADRPPKNYGYTF. The CDR3, as DNA: TGTGCCAGCAGCAAAGCCCCCCGGGCGGACAGGCCTCCAAAAAACTATGGCTACACCTTC.

The chain recombines TRBV7-6 with TRBJ1-4; 7 bases are a match to TRBD1. The length of the CDR3 is 14 residues. Looked up from germline, CDR1 is SGHVS and CDR2 is FNYEAQ. Unmatched junction bases numbered 8, after V lost 6 bases and J lost 7 bases. The CDR3 here is CASSQDREAEKLFF. CDR3 nucleotide sequence: TGTGCCAGCAGTCAAGACAGGGAGGCTGAAAAACTGTTTTTT.

The rearrangement links TRBV7-2 to TRBJ2-2, with 7 bases identical to TRBD1. CDR3 length equals 16 residues. Germline CDR1 SGHTA, CDR2 FQGNSA. J gave up 0 bases and V 2 bases, and 3 bases lay outside the gene matches. CDR3 region: CASSLTGAANTGELFF. The DNA for the CDR3 is TGTGCCAGCAGCTTAACAGGGGCCGCGAACACCGGGGAGCTGTTTTTT.

The chain carries TRBV6-1 and TRBJ1-1; perhaps TRBD1 as D (6 bases). V gave up 8 bases and J gave up 7 bases, with 14 bases separating them. The CDR3 is 12 amino acids. The germline gives CDR1 MNHNS, CDR2 SASEGT. CDR3 loop: CASLGGALEAFF. For the CDR3, the DNA is TGTGCCAGCCTGGGGGGGGCGCTTGAAGCTTTCTTT.

CDR3 amino acids: CASSLAELGNPRDYEQYF. CDR3 sequence (DNA): TGCGCCAGCAGCTTGGCGGAGCTAGGCAACCCCAGAGACTACGAGCAGTACTTC. The chain links TRBV5-1 to TRBJ2-7, with D uncertain. The CDR3 is 18 amino acids. V was cut by 0 bases and J by 3 bases, with 22 bases left in between. Germline-derived CDR1 and CDR2 are SGHRS and YFSETQ. Combining the CDR3 with reference TRBV5-1 and TRBJ2-7 gives the whole variable domain KAGVTQTPRYLIKTRGQQVTLSCSPISGHRSVSWYQQTPGQGLQFLFEYFSETQRNKGNFPGRFSGRQFSNSRSEMNVSTLELGDSALYLCASSLAELGNPRDYEQYFGPGTRLTVT.

V and J are TRBV11-2 and TRBJ2-1; TRBD2 matches 8 bases. V lost 5 bases to trimming and J lost 5 bases; unmatched junction nucleotides: 11. The CDR3 runs to 16 residues. CDR1 is SGHAT, CDR2 FQNNGV, per germline. CDR3 in DNA: TGTGCCAGCAGCCTACGCGCGGGGGGTCAAGACAATGAGCAGTTCTTC. It yields the protein CASSLRAGGQDNEQFF.

This clone was found a few times. The chain links TRBV2 to TRBJ1-2, with 7 bases identical to TRBD1. This CDR3 region has 14 residues. After removal of 3 bases from V and 4 bases from J, the junction contained 5 bases not matched to a gene. CDR1 and CDR2 from the germline V gene are SNHLY and FYNNEI. Here the CDR3 DNA reads TGTGCCAGCAGTGAGGGGCAGGGGGTCTATGGCTACACCTTC. This gives the protein CASSEGQGVYGYTF. The full variable domain, with the rest looked up from reference TRBV2 and TRBJ1-2, is EPEVTQTPSHQVTQMGQEVILRCVPISNHLYFYWYRQILGQKVEFLVSFYNNEISEKSEIFDDQFSVERPDGSNFTLKIRSTKLEDSAMYFCASSEGQGVYGYTFGSGTRLTVV.

The rearrangement links TRBV19 to TRBJ1-1, with no clear D. Trimming shortened V by 6 bases and J by 9 bases, and 11 bases separated the two germline ends. The length of the CDR3 is 11 residues. Germline V gene sequence: CDR1 LNHDA, CDR2 SQIVND (reference sequence). The CDR3 is CASSPGRQAFF. The CDR3 nucleotides are TGTGCCAGTAGCCCAGGCAGGCAAGCTTTCTTT.

The CDR3 loop is CASSSTPGEGRNTGNTIYF. DNA for the CDR3: TGTGCCAGCAGCTCGACCCCAGGGGAGGGGAGGAACACTGGAAACACCATATATTTT. The chain uses TRBV5-4 and TRBJ1-3; a possible D gene is TRBD1 (6 bases). The CDR3 is 19 residues long. V shed 3 bases and J shed 2 bases, with 24 bases lying between them. The germline V gene encodes CDR1 SGHNT and CDR2 YYREEE (reference sequence).

J is TRBJ1-6 and V is TRBV4-1; TRBD1 is a possible D gene (6 bases). V lost 0 bases and J lost 6, with 30 bases in between. The CDR3 has 22 residues. Germline V gene lookup returns CDR1 MGHRA and CDR2 YSYEKL. The CDR3 region has the DNA TGCGCCAGCAGCCAAGAGAGTTTAGACAGGTTCTTGTCACAGGGCCCTAATTCACCCCTCCACTTT. It is translated as CASSQESLDRFLSQGPNSPLHF.

The DNA for the CDR3 is TGCAGCGTTGTGGCCCCTGGGGACAGCAGAAACACCATATATTTT. Translation: CSVVAPGDSRNTIYF. J is TRBJ1-3 and V is TRBV29-1; 7 positions agree with TRBD1. The germline CDR1 and CDR2 sequences are SQVTM and ANQGSEA. The CDR3 runs to 15 residues. The V gene end was trimmed by 4 bases and the J gene end by 5 bases; junction bases not matched to a gene: 11.

This clone appeared once. Germline is not matched at one junction end, which may reflect a read error. V is TRBV6-1 and J is TRBJ1-3; D unclear. CDR3 size: 17 residues. Germline V lookup: CDR1 MNHNS, CDR2 SASEGT. The DNA of the CDR3 is TGTGCCAGCTGTGAGGCGGCGGGAACTTGGCCGGGCAACACCATATATTTT. Residues: CASCEAAGTWPGNTIYF.